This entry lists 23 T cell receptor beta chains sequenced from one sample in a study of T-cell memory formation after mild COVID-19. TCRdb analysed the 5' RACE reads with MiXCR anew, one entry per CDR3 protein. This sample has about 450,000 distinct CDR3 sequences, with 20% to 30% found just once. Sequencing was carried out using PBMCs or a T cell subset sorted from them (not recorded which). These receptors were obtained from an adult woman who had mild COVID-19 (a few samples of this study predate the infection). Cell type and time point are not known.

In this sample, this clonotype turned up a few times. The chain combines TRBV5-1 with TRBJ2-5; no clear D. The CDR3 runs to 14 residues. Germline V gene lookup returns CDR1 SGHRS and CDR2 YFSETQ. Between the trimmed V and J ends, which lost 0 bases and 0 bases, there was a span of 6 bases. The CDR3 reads CASSLVANQETQYF. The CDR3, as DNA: TGCGCCAGCAGCTTGGTAGCCAACCAAGAGACCCAGTACTTC.

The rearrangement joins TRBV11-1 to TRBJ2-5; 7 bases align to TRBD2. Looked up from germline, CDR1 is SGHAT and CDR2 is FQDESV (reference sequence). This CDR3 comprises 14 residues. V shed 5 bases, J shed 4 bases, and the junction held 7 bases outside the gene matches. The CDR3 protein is CASSQATGGETQYF. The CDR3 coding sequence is TGTGCCAGCAGCCAGGCCACGGGAGGAGAGACCCAGTACTTC. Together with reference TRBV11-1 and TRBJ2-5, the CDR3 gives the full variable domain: EAEVAQSPRYKITEKSQAVAFWCDPISGHATLYWYRQILGQGPELLVQFQDESVVDDSQLPKDRFSAERLKGVDSTLKIQPAELGDSAMYLCASSQATGGETQYFGPGTRLLVL.

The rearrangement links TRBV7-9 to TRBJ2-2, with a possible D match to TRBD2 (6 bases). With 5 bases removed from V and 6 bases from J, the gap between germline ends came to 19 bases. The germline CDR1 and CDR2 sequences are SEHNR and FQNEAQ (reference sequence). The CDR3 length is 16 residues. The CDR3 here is CASSATPAGLAGELFF. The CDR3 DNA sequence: TGTGCCAGCAGCGCTACTCCGGCGGGGCTTGCCGGGGAGCTGTTTTTT.

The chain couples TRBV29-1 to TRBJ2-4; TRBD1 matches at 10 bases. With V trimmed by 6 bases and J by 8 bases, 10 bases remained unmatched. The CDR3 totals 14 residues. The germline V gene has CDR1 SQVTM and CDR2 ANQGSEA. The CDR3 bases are TGCAGCGTCGCTGAAGGGGACAGGGGTTACATTCAGTACTTC. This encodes CSVAEGDRGYIQYF.

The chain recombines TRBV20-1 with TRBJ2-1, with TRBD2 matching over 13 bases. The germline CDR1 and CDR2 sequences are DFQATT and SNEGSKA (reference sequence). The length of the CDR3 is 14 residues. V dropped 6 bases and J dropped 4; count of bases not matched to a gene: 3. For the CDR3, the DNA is TGCAGTGCCGTGACTAGCGGGGGGTACAATGAGCAGTTCTTC. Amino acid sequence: CSAVTSGGYNEQFF.

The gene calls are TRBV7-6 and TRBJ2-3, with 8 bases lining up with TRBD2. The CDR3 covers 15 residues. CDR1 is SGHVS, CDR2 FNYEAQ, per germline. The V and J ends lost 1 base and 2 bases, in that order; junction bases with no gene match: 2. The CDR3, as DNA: TGTGCCAGCAGCTTAGTCGGGAGGGCCACAGATACGCAGTATTTT. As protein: CASSLVGRATDTQYF.

CDR3 nucleotides: TGTGCCAGCAGTGGACTGAGTCCCTCTGGGGCCAACGTCCTGACTTTC. Translation: CASSGLSPSGANVLTF. The chain couples TRBV6-5 to TRBJ2-6; tentatively, D is TRBD2 (5 bases). Trimming pared 5 bases from V and 0 bases from J, leaving 11 bases between. Germline CDR1 MNHEY, CDR2 SVGAGI. The CDR3 is 16 residues long.

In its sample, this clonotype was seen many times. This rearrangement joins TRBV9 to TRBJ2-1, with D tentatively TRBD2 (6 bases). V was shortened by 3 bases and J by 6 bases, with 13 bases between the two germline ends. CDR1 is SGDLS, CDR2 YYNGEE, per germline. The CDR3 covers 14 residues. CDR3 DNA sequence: TGTGCCAGCAGCGATGGCGGGCGGGGCAATGAGCAGTTCTTC. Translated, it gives CASSDGGRGNEQFF. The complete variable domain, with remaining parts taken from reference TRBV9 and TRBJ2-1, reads DSGVTQTPKHLITATGQRVTLRCSPRSGDLSVYWYQQSLDQGLQFLIQYYNGEERAKGNILERFSAQQFPDLHSELNLSSLELGDSALYFCASSDGGRGNEQFFGPGTRLTVL.

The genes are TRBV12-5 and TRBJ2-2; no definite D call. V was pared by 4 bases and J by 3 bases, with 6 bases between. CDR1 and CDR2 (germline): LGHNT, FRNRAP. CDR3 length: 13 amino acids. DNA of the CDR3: TGTGCTAGTGGTTCCGGGCACACCGGGGAGCTGTTTTTT. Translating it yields CASGSGHTGELFF.

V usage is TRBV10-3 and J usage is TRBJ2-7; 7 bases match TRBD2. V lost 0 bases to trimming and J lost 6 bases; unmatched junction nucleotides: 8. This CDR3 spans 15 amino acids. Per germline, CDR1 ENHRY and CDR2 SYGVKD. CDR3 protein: CAISESLGGFGEQYF. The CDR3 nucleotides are TGTGCCATCAGTGAGTCGCTGGGGGGGTTTGGCGAGCAGTACTTC.

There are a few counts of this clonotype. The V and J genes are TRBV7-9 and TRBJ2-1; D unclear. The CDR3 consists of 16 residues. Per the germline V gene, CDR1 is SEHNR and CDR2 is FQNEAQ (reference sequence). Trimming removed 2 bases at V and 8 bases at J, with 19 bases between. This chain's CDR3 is CASSLIDLGLRYEQFF. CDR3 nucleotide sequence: TGTGCCAGCAGCTTAATAGACTTAGGATTAAGGTATGAGCAGTTCTTC.

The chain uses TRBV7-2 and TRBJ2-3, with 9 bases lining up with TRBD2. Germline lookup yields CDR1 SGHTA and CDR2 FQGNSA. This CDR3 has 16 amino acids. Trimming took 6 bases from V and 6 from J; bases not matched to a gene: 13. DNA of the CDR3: TGTGCCAGCAGTCTCAGGGATAGCGGGAGTGGTGATACGCAGTATTTT. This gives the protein CASSLRDSGSGDTQYF.

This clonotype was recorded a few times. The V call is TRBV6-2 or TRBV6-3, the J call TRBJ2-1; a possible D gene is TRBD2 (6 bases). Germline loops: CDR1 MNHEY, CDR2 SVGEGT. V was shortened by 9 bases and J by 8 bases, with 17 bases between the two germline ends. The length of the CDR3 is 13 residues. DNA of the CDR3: TGTGCCAGTCATAGGCCGGGGGAGCATGAGCAGTTCTTC. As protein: CASHRPGEHEQFF.

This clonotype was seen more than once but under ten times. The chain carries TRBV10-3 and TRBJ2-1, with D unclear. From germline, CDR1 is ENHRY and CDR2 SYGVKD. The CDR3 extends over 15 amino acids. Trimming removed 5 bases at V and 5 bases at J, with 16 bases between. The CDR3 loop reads CAISRLWAENNEQFF. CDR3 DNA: TGTGCCATCAGTCGGTTGTGGGCAGAAAACAATGAGCAGTTCTTC.

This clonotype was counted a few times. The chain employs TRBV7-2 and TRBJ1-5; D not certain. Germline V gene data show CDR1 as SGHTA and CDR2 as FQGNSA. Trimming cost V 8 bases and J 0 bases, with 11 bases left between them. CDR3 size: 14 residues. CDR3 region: CASGPGDSNQPQHF. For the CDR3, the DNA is TGTGCCAGCGGCCCAGGTGATAGCAATCAGCCCCAGCATTTT.

CDR3 coding DNA: TGTGCCAGCAGTTACCCCCCTCTTGGGAACAATGAGCAGTTCTTC. It translates to CASSYPPLGNNEQFF. The genes are TRBV6-2 or TRBV6-3 and TRBJ2-1; no firm D call. Germline V lookup: CDR1 MNHEY, CDR2 SVGEGT. With 2 bases removed from V and 5 bases from J, the gap between germline ends came to 13 bases. This CDR3 is built from 15 residues.

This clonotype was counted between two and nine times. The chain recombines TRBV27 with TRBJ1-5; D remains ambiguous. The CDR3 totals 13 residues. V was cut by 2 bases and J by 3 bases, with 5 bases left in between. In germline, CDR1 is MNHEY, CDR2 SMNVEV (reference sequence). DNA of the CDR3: TGTGCCAGCAGTTTAGCCTACAATCAGCCCCAGCATTTT. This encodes CASSLAYNQPQHF.

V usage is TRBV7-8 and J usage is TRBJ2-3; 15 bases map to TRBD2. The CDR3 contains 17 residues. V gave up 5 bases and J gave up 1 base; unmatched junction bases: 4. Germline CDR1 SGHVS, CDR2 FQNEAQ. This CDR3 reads CASSPRTSGGGTDTQYF. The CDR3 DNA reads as TGTGCCAGCAGCCCCAGGACTAGCGGGGGGGGCACAGATACGCAGTATTTT.

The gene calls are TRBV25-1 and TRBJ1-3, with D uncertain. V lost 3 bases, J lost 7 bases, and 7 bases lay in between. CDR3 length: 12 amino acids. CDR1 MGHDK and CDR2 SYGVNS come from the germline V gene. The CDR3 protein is CASSERSNTIYF. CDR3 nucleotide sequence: TGTGCCAGCAGTGAGAGGTCCAACACCATATATTTT.

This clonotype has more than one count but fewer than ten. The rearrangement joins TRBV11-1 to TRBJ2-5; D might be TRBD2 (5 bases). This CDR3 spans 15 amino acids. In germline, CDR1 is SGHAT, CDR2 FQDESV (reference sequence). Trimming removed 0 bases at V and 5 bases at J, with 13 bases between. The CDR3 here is CASSLARVLGETQYF. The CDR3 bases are TGTGCCAGCAGCTTAGCGCGGGTCCTGGGGGAGACCCAGTACTTC.

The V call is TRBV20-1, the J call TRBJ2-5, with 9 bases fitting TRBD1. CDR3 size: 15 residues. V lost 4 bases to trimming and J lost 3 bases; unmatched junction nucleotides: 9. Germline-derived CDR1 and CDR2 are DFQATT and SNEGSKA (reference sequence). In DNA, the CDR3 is TGCAGTGCTAAACGAAACAGGGGGCTCGAAGAGACCCAGTACTTC. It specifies CSAKRNRGLEETQYF.

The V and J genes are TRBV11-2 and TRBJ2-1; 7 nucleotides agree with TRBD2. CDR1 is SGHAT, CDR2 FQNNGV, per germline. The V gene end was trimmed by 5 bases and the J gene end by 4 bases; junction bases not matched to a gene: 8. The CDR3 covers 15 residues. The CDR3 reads CASSKAGSGYNEQFF. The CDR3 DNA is TGTGCCAGCAGCAAAGCGGGTAGCGGGTACAATGAGCAGTTCTTC.

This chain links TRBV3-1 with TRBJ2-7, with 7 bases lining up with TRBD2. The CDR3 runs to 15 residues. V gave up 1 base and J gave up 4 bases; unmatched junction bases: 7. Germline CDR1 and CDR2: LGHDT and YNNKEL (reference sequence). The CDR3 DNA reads TGTGCCAGCAGCCAAGCGGGGGGAGGGACTTACGAGCAGTACTTC. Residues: CASSQAGGGTYEQYF.